This TCR beta chain was identified in a study of blood T cell repertoires in COVID-19. Study-level information: T cells, B-cell-depleted T cells, or PBMCs supplied cDNA or gDNA.

In the authors' methods: How many nucleated cells were present was estimated from reference gene primer amplification. Libraries were prepared by immunoSEQ multiplex PCR; TCRdb keeps only in-frame clonotypes and omits some of them. The D gene and trimming were derived from the DNA, and the V and J assignments and clone size from that table. The table records 140,000 or so clones, about 80% of them present only once. The clonotype comes from a man aged 45-65 years with acute or convalescent COVID-19. The sample taken for sequencing was peripheral blood.

CDR3 in DNA: TGTGCCAGCAGGGACAAAATGCGACAGAGCAATCAGCCCCAGCATTTT. Residues: CASRDKMRQSNQPQHF. The rearrangement uses TRBV2 and TRBJ1-5; tentative D call: TRBD1 (5 bases). Trimming stripped 6 bases from V and 1 base from J, with 16 bases between. Germline-derived CDR1 and CDR2 are SNHLY and FYNNEI. The CDR3 is made up of 16 amino acids.